This T cell receptor (beta chain) was found in a study of graft-versus-host responses after intestinal transplantation (dated by TCRdb to the early 2020s). In the study overall: The transplants that recipients received were multivisceral, liver-intestinal, or isolated intestinal. All recipients received anti-thymocyte globulin induction followed by maintenance tacrolimus and steroids for around 3 years. Bulk TCR-beta CDR3 sequencing was used to track graft-versus-host and host-versus-graft alloreactive T cell clones in the graft, circulation and bone marrow after intestinal transplantation. To identify alloreactive clones, pre-transplant mixed lymphocyte reaction products were sequenced and compared with unstimulated pre-transplant donor and recipient T cells. The cohort enrolled 24 intestinal transplant recipients, one of whom was a retransplant, and a few patients without pretransplant specimens were excluded. A peak of at least 4% donor T cells among recipient peripheral blood mononuclear cells was the definition used for donor T cell macrochimerism. Rather than being sequenced by the commercial service, samples from three later patients were sequenced in-house on an Illumina MiSeq and processed with MiXCR. Beyond this particular receptor, the publication reports: In patients with donor T cell macrochimerism, the allografts had high GvH to HvG T cell clonal ratios. GvH clones were detected in recipient bone marrow, and some appeared earlier in ileal mucosa or blood, consistent with an intestinal mucosal origin. The conclusions were limited by the relatively low number and heterogeneity of the intestinal transplant patients. Early after transplant, declines in HvG clones were associated with peak levels of circulating GvH clones.

Preparation of the library involved the immunoSEQ multiplex PCR assay. For most patients, genomic DNA was isolated using the Qiagen DNeasy Blood and Tissue Kit and was shipped frozen to Adaptive Biotechnologies for TCR sequencing. For most patients, genomic DNA was subjected to high-throughput TCR-beta CDR3 sequencing by Adaptive Biotechnologies. In the original analysis: Adaptive's ImmunoSEQ software was the source of the TCR sequencing data for 15 to 20 patients, while three other patients were processed with MiXCR and VDJtools. To correct CD4 versus CD8 sorting errors, any sequence found in both subsets at a frequency ratio below 5:1 was removed. Because the origin of CDR3 nucleotide sequences shared between donor and recipient could not be assigned, those sequences were removed. To count as alloreactive, a clone needed at least 2-fold expansion over unstimulated cells and a minimum CFSE-low frequency of 0.002% (template counts) or 0.001% (read counts). Clones detected in sequenced pre-transplant spleen, lymph node, or MLR CFSE-low populations of the donor or recipient were defined as mappable. Cumulative frequency of alloreactive clones was calculated as a percentage of all sequences weighted by copy number. The clones in this table, taken by TCRdb from immuneACCESS, are in-frame only. Not every clone is retained; where verified, under half of the shortfall comes from an unresolved V gene, and the cause of the rest is unknown. V and J calls and clone size follow that table, whereas D and trimming were derived from the DNA. The sample records around 110,000 clones, 85% to 95% of which are singletons. The leading ten clones occupy 0.2% to 0.25% of the sample.

Germline trimming amounts to 5 bases on V and 4 bases on J, with 11 as the count of junction bases outside the gene matches. CDR1 and CDR2, looked up from the germline V gene, are MDHEN and SYDVKM. The CDR3 measures 16 amino acids from cysteine to phenylalanine. Only CDR3 DNA is held: 48 bases, read in frame from base 1. About this clone itself: Its antigen is not yet known. Base-call qualities are not available, and no considerably larger clone is one nucleotide away.

Interpreted using the paper, the time point label stands for: cells obtained before transplantation from donor or recipient. CD3+CD4+ and CD3+CD8+ populations were FACS-sorted from unstimulated pre-transplant donor and recipient cells taken from spleen or lymph nodes. The sequence was collected from a human donor who was the organ donor for an intestinal transplant. The sample was unstimulated CD4+ T cells sorted from spleen or lymph node cells, taken before transplant. This sequence uses TRBV28 and TRBJ2-1, with 7 bases in between that match TRBD2. The CDR3 corresponds to CASSPPPSGSYNEQFF. The DNA sequence follows: TGTGCCAGCAGTCCCCCCCCTAGCGGTTCTTACAATGAGCAGTTCTTC.